Listed below are T cell receptor beta chains from one sample, sequenced in a study of chronic HIV infection and antiretroviral therapy. TCRdb processed the 5' RACE reads anew with MiXCR; each CDR3 protein has one entry. The repertoire holds roughly 39,000 distinct CDR3 sequences, with around 8.7% as singletons. Sequencing input: peripheral blood. The receptors shown here come from an adult who had HIV and had not received antiretroviral therapy, or was an uninfected healthy control (not recorded which). CDR3s include the opening cysteine and the closing phenylalanine or tryptophan. Each record gives: clone size, V gene, D gene, J gene, CDR3 protein, CDR3 DNA. The D gene is left open where the match is weak. Expanded clones get a size class; other rows say once, few or many, or leave the size out.

size: many; V: TRBV28; D: NA; J: TRBJ2-5; CDR3: CASSLTDRRETQYF; DNA: TGTGCCAGCAGTTTAACCGACAGGAGAGAGACCCAGTACTTC
size: NA; V: TRBV5-5; D: TRBD1; J: TRBJ1-4; CDR3: CASSTGTGRRTNEKLFF; DNA: TGTGCCAGCAGCACAGGGACAGGGCGAAGGACTAATGAAAAACTGTTTTTT
size: NA; V: TRBV2; D: NA; J: TRBJ2-1; CDR3: CASQDYQGSSYNEQFF; DNA: TGTGCCAGCCAGGACTACCAAGGCTCCTCCTACAATGAGCAGTTCTTC
size: NA; V: TRBV29-1; D: TRBD2; J: TRBJ2-1; CDR3: CSVKPSGRAVDEQFF; DNA: TGCAGCGTAAAACCTAGCGGGAGGGCCGTAGATGAGCAGTTCTTC
size: few; V: TRBV2; D: NA; J: TRBJ1-1; CDR3: CLSSGVTNTEAFF; DNA: TGCCTTAGTTCGGGGGTTACGAACACTGAAGCTTTCTTT
size: few; V: TRBV29-1; D: NA; J: TRBJ2-2; CDR3: CSAGSRTTNTGELFF; DNA: TGCAGCGCCGGGAGCAGGACAACGAACACCGGGGAGCTGTTTTTT
size: many; V: TRBV2; D: TRBD2; J: TRBJ2-7; CDR3: CASSEGAGGSYEQYF; DNA: TGTGCCAGCAGTGAAGGAGCGGGAGGGTCCTACGAGCAGTACTTC
size: NA; V: TRBV29-1; D: NA; J: TRBJ2-3; CDR3: CSVPTLPTDTQYF; DNA: TGCAGCGTTCCGACTTTACCCACAGATACGCAGTATTTT
size: many; V: TRBV6-5; D: TRBD1; J: TRBJ2-1; CDR3: CASSWDRVTNEQFF; DNA: TGTGCCAGCAGTTGGGACAGGGTCACGAATGAGCAGTTCTTC
size: many; V: TRBV5-1; D: NA; J: TRBJ2-7; CDR3: CASSLVPSSYEQYF; DNA: TGCGCCAGCAGCTTGGTTCCGAGCTCCTACGAGCAGTACTTC
size: few; V: TRBV20-1; D: TRBD2; J: TRBJ2-7; CDR3: CSARGLAGRVQYF; DNA: TGCAGTGCTAGGGGACTAGCGGGAAGAGTGCAGTACTTC
size: many; V: TRBV28; D: TRBD2; J: TRBJ2-3; CDR3: CASSSGSGTQYF; DNA: TGTGCCAGCTCTAGCGGGAGCGGTACGCAGTATTTT
size: many; V: TRBV7-2; D: TRBD2; J: TRBJ2-7; CDR3: CASSLAMAGGGVLYF; DNA: TGTGCCAGCAGCTTAGCTATGGCGGGAGGGGGTGTGCTATACTTC
size: few; V: TRBV28; D: NA; J: TRBJ2-1; CDR3: CASSRGGYNEQFF; DNA: TGTGCCAGCAGCCGCGGTGGGTACAATGAGCAGTTCTTC
size: few; V: TRBV28; D: NA; J: TRBJ2-7; CDR3: CASSASTVGYYEQYF; DNA: TGTGCCAGCAGCGCTTCGACTGTGGGGTACTACGAGCAGTACTTC
size: few; V: TRBV7-3; D: NA; J: TRBJ2-2; CDR3: CASSIDWAGELFF; DNA: TGTGCCAGCAGCATCGACTGGGCCGGGGAGCTGTTTTTT
size: few; V: TRBV27; D: TRBD1; J: TRBJ2-7; CDR3: CASSLHRGGEQYF; DNA: TGTGCCAGCAGTTTACACAGGGGTGGCGAGCAGTACTTC
size: many; V: TRBV20-1; D: NA; J: TRBJ2-7; CDR3: CSASGWDHEQYF; DNA: TGCAGTGCTAGTGGCTGGGACCACGAGCAGTACTTC
size: many; V: TRBV5-1; D: NA; J: TRBJ2-4; CDR3: CASSLDGGTKNIQYF; DNA: TGCGCCAGCAGCTTGGATGGAGGGACCAAAAACATTCAGTACTTC
size: NA; V: TRBV4-2; D: TRBD1; J: TRBJ1-5; CDR3: CASSPGTGLGQPQHF; DNA: TGTGCCAGCAGCCCTGGGACAGGTCTTGGACAGCCCCAGCATTTT
size: NA; V: TRBV6-2/TRBV6-3; D: TRBD2; J: TRBJ2-3; CDR3: CASSYSTTSGGTDTQYF; DNA: TGTGCCAGCAGTTACTCGACAACTAGCGGGGGCACAGATACGCAGTATTTT
size: many; V: TRBV28; D: NA; J: TRBJ2-5; CDR3: CASSPSRDPRWYQETQYF; DNA: TGTGCCAGCAGTCCCTCGAGGGACCCGAGATGGTATCAAGAGACCCAGTACTTC
size: many; V: TRBV12-3/TRBV12-4; D: NA; J: TRBJ1-2; CDR3: CASSLDRKNGYTF; DNA: TGTGCCAGCAGTCTGGACAGAAAGAATGGCTACACCTTC
size: NA; V: TRBV5-6; D: NA; J: TRBJ1-1; CDR3: CASSPAGLNTEAFF; DNA: TGTGCCAGCAGCCCCGCGGGGTTGAACACTGAAGCTTTCTTT
size: few; V: TRBV28; D: NA; J: TRBJ2-2; CDR3: CASSSTAVGELFF; DNA: TGTGCCAGCAGTTCCACCGCAGTAGGGGAGCTGTTTTTT
size: NA; V: TRBV14; D: TRBD1; J: TRBJ2-7; CDR3: CASSLQTGGYEQYF; DNA: TGTGCCAGCAGCCTACAGACAGGGGGCTACGAGCAGTACTTC
size: few; V: TRBV7-9; D: NA; J: TRBJ1-1; CDR3: CASSLMSTEAFF; DNA: TGTGCCAGCAGCTTAATGTCCACTGAAGCTTTCTTT
size: NA; V: TRBV7-9; D: TRBD2; J: TRBJ2-5; CDR3: CASGLAGAYQETQYF; DNA: TGTGCCAGCGGACTAGCGGGAGCGTACCAAGAGACCCAGTACTTC
size: NA; V: TRBV7-2; D: TRBD2; J: TRBJ2-7; CDR3: CASSLPTGTRTYEQYF; DNA: TGTGCCAGCAGCCTCCCCACAGGGACTAGGACCTACGAGCAGTACTTC
size: NA; V: TRBV7-9; D: NA; J: TRBJ2-3; CDR3: CASSFRQEQDTQYF; DNA: TGTGCCAGCAGCTTCCGACAGGAGCAAGATACGCAGTATTTT
size: few; V: TRBV27; D: TRBD1; J: TRBJ1-5; CDR3: CASSPRNTGAAWQPQHF; DNA: TGTGCCAGCAGTCCACGAAACACAGGGGCGGCATGGCAGCCCCAGCATTTT
size: many; V: TRBV5-4; D: NA; J: TRBJ2-1; CDR3: CASNPLPDSEQFF; DNA: TGTGCCAGCAACCCCCTCCCGGATAGTGAGCAGTTCTTC
size: few; V: TRBV11-2; D: NA; J: TRBJ2-7; CDR3: CASSLNRDLPTYEQYF; DNA: TGTGCCAGCAGCCTAAACCGGGACCTACCTACCTACGAGCAGTACTTC
size: few; V: TRBV25-1; D: TRBD2; J: TRBJ2-3; CDR3: CASSEYWEGRTDTQYF; DNA: TGTGCCAGCAGTGAATACTGGGAGGGGCGGACAGATACGCAGTATTTT
size: NA; V: TRBV11-1; D: TRBD1; J: TRBJ2-7; CDR3: CASSHRGSRYEQYF; DNA: TGTGCCAGCAGCCACAGGGGATCGAGGTACGAGCAGTACTTC
size: NA; V: TRBV29-1; D: TRBD1; J: TRBJ2-7; CDR3: CSTRDRRSYEQYF; DNA: TGCAGCACCCGGGACAGGAGATCCTACGAGCAGTACTTC
size: few; V: TRBV4-3; D: NA; J: TRBJ1-1; CDR3: CASSLTAGEAFF; DNA: TGCGCCAGCAGCCTTACCGCGGGTGAAGCTTTCTTT
size: few; V: TRBV7-2; D: TRBD2; J: TRBJ2-1; CDR3: CASSLLAGDSEQFF; DNA: TGTGCCAGCAGCTTACTAGCGGGAGACTCTGAGCAGTTCTTC
size: NA; V: TRBV11-2; D: NA; J: TRBJ1-1; CDR3: CASSLNRREAETFF; DNA: TGTGCCAGCAGCCTAAACAGGCGGGAGGCTGAAACTTTCTTT
size: many; V: TRBV29-1; D: TRBD1; J: TRBJ2-7; CDR3: CSVSGGYYEQYF; DNA: TGCAGCGTGTCAGGGGGTTACTACGAGCAGTACTTC
size: NA; V: TRBV28; D: NA; J: TRBJ1-5; CDR3: CASSLSRQGRGNNQPQHF; DNA: TGTGCCAGCAGCTTATCCCGACAAGGCAGGGGAAACAATCAGCCCCAGCATTTT